The next 28 T cell receptor beta chains were all read from a single sample in a study of T cells in Graves' hyperthyroidism and ophthalmopathy. The TCR beta CDR3 regions underwent amplification using RNA transcripts as the source. TCR CDR3 underwent first-round RT-PCR with the HTBI primer set. Each CDR3 protein is one row after TCRdb ran MiXCR on the multiplex PCR reads. The top ten clones hold approximately 3.8% of a sample with 600,000 to 650,000 distinct CDR3 sequences, roughly 16% of them seen once. Sequenced sample: blood. These receptors all stem from a woman aged 25-40 years with Graves' hyperthyroidism.

V usage is TRBV6-1 and J usage is TRBJ2-5, with TRBD2 matching 8 bases. This CDR3 region has 13 residues. The germline gives CDR1 MNHNS, CDR2 SASEGT. V trimming: 4 bases; J trimming: 14 bases; junction bases outside the gene matches: 12. CDR3 in amino acids: CASSVGRADSFYF. Written as DNA, the CDR3 is TGTGCCAGCAGTGTCGGGAGGGCCGACTCTTTTTACTTC.

In its sample, this clonotype was seen many times. The chain combines TRBV18 with TRBJ2-3, with TRBD2 matching 11 bases. Germline CDR1 is KGHSH and CDR2 is LQKENI. The CDR3 extends over 15 amino acids. Trimming removed 6 bases from V and 4 bases from J; junction bases left unmatched: 6. The CDR3 region has the DNA TGTGCCAGCTCGCCGACTAGCGGGATTGCAGATACGCAGTATTTT. Protein sequence: CASSPTSGIADTQYF.

This clonotype has a count of ten or more. The chain links TRBV28 to TRBJ2-7; 8 nucleotides align to TRBD1. Germline values: CDR1 MDHEN, CDR2 SYDVKM. V was pared by 8 bases and J by 2 bases, with 11 bases of the junction left unmatched. This CDR3 comprises 15 residues. Written as DNA, the CDR3 is TGTGCCAGCGGGTCCAAGGGACAGGCCACCTACGAGCAGTACTTC. Translation gives CASGSKGQATYEQYF.

A few counts support this clonotype. The chain couples TRBV12-3 or TRBV12-4 to TRBJ2-5; the D is unclear. The CDR3 spans 13 residues. With 1 base removed from V and 4 bases from J, the gap between germline ends came to 7 bases. The CDR3 reads CASSLGGTETQYF. CDR3 nucleotides: TGTGCCAGCAGTTTAGGAGGAACAGAGACCCAGTACTTC.

In its sample, this clonotype was seen many times. The gene calls are TRBV11-2 and TRBJ1-1; D call uncertain. The V and J ends lost 4 bases and 4 bases respectively, with 13 bases between them. Germline V lookup: CDR1 SGHAT, CDR2 FQNNGV. This CDR3 contains 14 residues. CDR3 sequence: CASSSSSWGTEAFF. The CDR3 bases are TGTGCCAGCAGCTCTTCTTCTTGGGGCACTGAAGCTTTCTTT.

This clonotype was recorded at least ten times. The CDR3 nucleotides read TGTGCCAGCAGTTTAAGACATGGGACTGAAGCTTTCTTT. It translates to CASSLRHGTEAFF. This chain joins TRBV27 and TRBJ1-1; D remains unclear. The germline CDR1 and CDR2 sequences are MNHEY and SMNVEV (reference sequence). The germline V and J ends were trimmed by 2 bases and 5 bases, with 9 bases remaining between them. The CDR3 is 13 amino acids.

Ten or more counts support this clonotype. The genes are TRBV2 and TRBJ2-5, with 9 bases matching TRBD2. CDR1 and CDR2 from the germline V gene are SNHLY and FYNNEI. This CDR3 is 14 amino acids long. The V segment lost 10 bases and the J segment 5 bases; nucleotides outside the gene matches: 11. The CDR3 region is CAKTSGQGGETQYF. In nucleotides, the CDR3 is TGTGCCAAGACTAGCGGCCAAGGGGGGGAGACCCAGTACTTC.

This clonotype was found a few times. This chain connects TRBV12-3 or TRBV12-4 to TRBJ2-2, with 8 bases fitting TRBD1. V gave up 6 bases and J gave up 6 bases; unmatched junction bases: 6. The CDR3 is made up of 14 amino acids. CDR3 residues: CASRALQGAGELFF. CDR3 sequence (DNA): TGTGCCAGCAGAGCCCTACAGGGGGCCGGGGAGCTGTTTTTT.

The rearrangement links TRBV3-1 to TRBJ1-2, with D possibly matching TRBD1 (5 bases). This CDR3 comprises 16 residues. Germline CDR1 and CDR2: LGHDT and YNNKEL (reference sequence). V lost 0 bases to trimming and J lost 5 bases, with 16 bases between them. The DNA for the CDR3 is TGTGCCAGCAGCCAAGAAGGTGGGGCGGTCTGGTATGGCTACACCTTC. This sequence encodes CASSQEGGAVWYGYTF.

The table lists this clonotype with many counts. CDR3 DNA sequence: TGTGCCAGCAGCTTAGTAAGCGGGCCGGAACAAGAGACCCAGTACTTC. Encoded protein: CASSLVSGPEQETQYF. The gene calls are TRBV11-2 and TRBJ2-5, with D maybe TRBD2 (6 bases). Trimming stripped 1 base from V and 2 bases from J, with 14 bases between. The CDR3 sequence is 16 residues long. Germline values: CDR1 SGHAT, CDR2 FQNNGV.

V and J are TRBV4-1 and TRBJ2-1, with 8 bases lining up with TRBD1. Trimming removed 5 bases from V and 4 bases from J; junction bases left unmatched: 10. Germline V gene lookup returns CDR1 MGHRA and CDR2 YSYEKL. CDR3 length: 16 amino acids. CDR3 residues: CASSFGRTGIYNEQFF. The DNA for the CDR3 is TGCGCCAGCAGCTTTGGCAGGACAGGGATATACAATGAGCAGTTCTTC.

To note about this clonotype: With a much larger clone just one base away, this may be a read error. This chain connects TRBV29-1 to TRBJ2-5; D is ambiguous. The germline V gene has CDR1 SQVTM and CDR2 ANQGSEA. The length of the CDR3 is 12 residues. DNA for the CDR3: TGCAGCGTTGTACCGACGGAAGAGACCCACTACTTC. Its translation is CSVVPTEETHYF.

V usage is TRBV5-6 and J usage is TRBJ2-1, with D possibly matching TRBD2 (5 bases). The CDR3 sequence is 14 residues long. CDR1 is SGHDT and CDR2 is YYEEEE in the germline V gene. The ends were cut back, 4 bases at V and 5 bases at J, with 13 bases in the middle. CDR3 in DNA: TGTGCCAGCAGCCCGGACTGGAGACACAATGAGCAGTTCTTC. Translating gives CASSPDWRHNEQFF. The entire variable domain, with the rest obtained from reference TRBV5-6 and TRBJ2-1, is as follows: DAGVTQSPTHLIKTRGQQVTLRCSPKSGHDTVSWYQQALGQGPQFIFQYYEEEERQRGNFPDRFSGHQFPNYSSELNVNALLLGDSALYLCASSPDWRHNEQFFGPGTRLTVL.

The rearrangement joins TRBV20-1 to TRBJ2-2, with a possible D match to TRBD2 (5 bases). The germline V and J ends were trimmed by 1 base and 0 bases, with 15 bases remaining between them. Germline CDR1 DFQATT, CDR2 SNEGSKA (reference sequence). The length of the CDR3 is 17 residues. Written as DNA, the CDR3 is TGCAGTGCTAGAGTTGTCGGCGGGCTAGCGAACACCGGGGAGCTGTTTTTT. This encodes CSARVVGGLANTGELFF.

There are many counts of this clonotype. This chain connects TRBV2 to TRBJ2-7; 12 bases map to TRBD2. There are 18 residues in the CDR3. Germline loops: CDR1 SNHLY, CDR2 FYNNEI. The V segment lost 2 bases and the J segment 2 bases; nucleotides outside the gene matches: 10. CDR3 loop: CASSEKRTSGKGTYEQYF. CDR3 bases: TGTGCCAGCAGTGAAAAACGGACTAGCGGGAAAGGAACCTACGAGCAGTACTTC.

This clonotype has just a few counts. The chain uses TRBV20-1 and TRBJ2-7, with 15 bases matching TRBD2. Germline loops: CDR1 DFQATT, CDR2 SNEGSKA (reference sequence). The CDR3 has 17 amino acids. With V trimmed by 5 bases and J by 4 bases, 12 bases remained unmatched. The CDR3 region is CSAGRGGTSGRTYEQYF. CDR3 sequence (DNA): TGCAGTGCTGGACGGGGGGGGACTAGCGGGAGGACGTACGAGCAGTACTTC.

This clonotype has ten or more counts. The gene calls are TRBV28 and TRBJ2-1, with 8 bases matching TRBD1. V trimming: 7 bases; J trimming: 3 bases; junction bases outside the gene matches: 14. The CDR3 contains 17 residues. Germline loops: CDR1 MDHEN, CDR2 SYDVKM. This CDR3 is CASTNLPRDRNYNEQFF. DNA for the CDR3: TGTGCCAGCACTAATTTACCCCGGGACAGGAACTACAATGAGCAGTTCTTC.

This clonotype was recorded at least ten times. This chain joins TRBV6-2 or TRBV6-3 and TRBJ2-3; 7 bases match TRBD2. J was trimmed by 2 bases and V by 8 bases; bases with no gene match: 10. Per the germline V gene, CDR1 is MNHEY and CDR2 is SVGEGT. The CDR3 has 15 amino acids. The CDR3 reads CASESSGVNTDTQYF. CDR3 DNA: TGTGCCAGCGAGTCTAGCGGTGTCAACACAGATACGCAGTATTTT.

This clonotype was counted only a few times. The chain couples TRBV20-1 to TRBJ2-7; 7 nucleotides line up with TRBD2. The CDR3 is 16 amino acids. The trim removed 4 bases at V and 5 bases at J, leaving 17 bases unmatched. CDR1 is DFQATT, CDR2 SNEGSKA, per germline (reference sequence). CDR3 amino acids: CSATKPAGVVAHEQYF. Written as DNA, the CDR3 is TGCAGTGCTACTAAGCCGGCGGGAGTGGTTGCCCACGAGCAGTACTTC.

The chain has TRBV7-9 and TRBJ2-7, with D possibly being TRBD1 or TRBD2 (7 bases each). Trimming stripped 4 bases from V and 6 bases from J, with 16 bases between. The CDR3 spans 14 residues. Germline V gene data show CDR1 as SEHNR and CDR2 as FQNEAQ (reference sequence). This chain's CDR3 is CASSSWEGAAEQYF. The CDR3 region has the DNA TGTGCCAGCAGCTCATGGGAGGGGGCGGCCGAGCAGTACTTC. The entire variable domain, with the rest obtained from reference TRBV7-9 and TRBJ2-7, is as follows: DTGVSQNPRHKITKRGQNVTFRCDPISEHNRLYWYRQTLGQGPEFLTYFQNEAQLEKSRLLSDRFSAERPKGSFSTLEIQRTEQGDSAMYLCASSSWEGAAEQYFGPGTRLTVT.

To note about this clonotype: One end of the junction varies from germline; a read error may be responsible. The CDR3 loop reads CASSQDGTIF. Here the CDR3 DNA reads TGCGCCAGCAGCCAAGACGGAACGATCTTC. The V gene is TRBV4-3, the J gene TRBJ2-1; D not certain. The germline V gene encodes CDR1 LGHNA and CDR2 YSLEER. CDR3 length: 10 residues.

This clonotype was found a few times. The chain recombines TRBV6-1 with TRBJ2-1; D remains unclear. Trimming pared 6 bases from V and 4 bases from J, leaving 16 bases between. Germline V gene sequence: CDR1 MNHNS, CDR2 SASEGT. CDR3 length equals 15 residues. The CDR3 DNA reads TGTGCCAGCAGAGCCTGGGCTCATGATTACAATGAGCAGTTCTTC. Amino acids: CASRAWAHDYNEQFF.

This clonotype was recorded at least ten times. The chain links TRBV28 to TRBJ1-2, with D unclear. The CDR3 extends over 14 amino acids. Germline V CDR1 and CDR2: MDHEN, SYDVKM. Trimming took 3 bases from V and 4 from J, leaving 12 bases between them. CDR3 sequence: CASSFKGFGYGYTF. The CDR3 coding sequence is TGTGCCAGCAGTTTTAAAGGTTTCGGCTATGGCTACACCTTC.

This clonotype occurred many times. J is TRBJ2-1 and V is TRBV5-1; D is unclear. The V end lost 0 bases, the J end lost 5 bases, and 18 bases lay between the germline ends. Germline CDR1 reads SGHRS; CDR2 reads YFSETQ. The CDR3 totals 17 residues. This CDR3 reads CASSLAEQVAPHNEQFF. The CDR3 DNA is TGCGCCAGCAGCTTGGCCGAGCAGGTGGCCCCCCACAATGAGCAGTTCTTC.

This clonotype was counted ten times or more. J is TRBJ2-7 and V is TRBV5-1, with unresolved D. The germline V gene encodes CDR1 SGHRS and CDR2 YFSETQ. CDR3 size: 13 residues. The V and J ends lost 7 bases and 2 bases respectively, with 13 bases between them. DNA for the CDR3: TGCGCCAGCGGCCCGGGTCAGGCCTACGAGCAGTACTTC. Amino acid sequence: CASGPGQAYEQYF.

This chain uses TRBV20-1 with TRBJ1-2, with 7 nucleotides matching TRBD1. CDR1 and CDR2 (germline): DFQATT, SNEGSKA (reference sequence). The CDR3 contains 14 residues. The V gene end was trimmed by 4 bases and the J gene end by 5 bases; junction bases not matched to a gene: 10. The chain's CDR3 is CSATRRQGGYGYTF. The CDR3 DNA is TGCAGTGCTACGAGACGGCAGGGGGGTTATGGCTACACCTTC.

There are many counts of this clonotype. This rearrangement joins TRBV2 to TRBJ2-1; 7 bases are a match to TRBD2. V was pared by 4 bases and J by 3 bases, with 3 bases of the junction left unmatched. Germline loops: CDR1 SNHLY, CDR2 FYNNEI. This CDR3 contains 14 residues. CDR3 nucleotide sequence: TGTGCCAGCAGTGCGGCTAGCGGCTACAATGAGCAGTTCTTC. Protein product: CASSAASGYNEQFF. The whole variable domain, remainder taken from reference TRBV2 and TRBJ2-1, is EPEVTQTPSHQVTQMGQEVILRCVPISNHLYFYWYRQILGQKVEFLVSFYNNEISEKSEIFDDQFSVERPDGSNFTLKIRSTKLEDSAMYFCASSAASGYNEQFFGPGTRLTVL.

The chain couples TRBV19 to TRBJ1-5; no definite D call. With 10 bases removed from V and 6 bases from J, the gap between germline ends came to 22 bases. CDR3 length: 15 residues. Germline CDR1 reads LNHDA; CDR2 reads SQIVND (reference sequence). CDR3 in DNA: TGTGCCACCTCGATCCGGGGTTTGGGCAGTCAGCCCCAGCATTTT. Protein: CATSIRGLGSQPQHF.